This T cell receptor (beta chain) was documented in a study of OX40 agonist ivuxolimab in advanced cancers. Overall study context: An agonistic anti-OX40 (CD134) antibody, ivuxolimab, was used to treat the patients. Overall study findings and caveats: The CD4+ and CD8+ T cells in the blood had expanded clonally by week 6 at 0.1 to 3.0 mg/kg. Low normalized T-cell clonal expansion was additionally recorded for some nonresponders.

Looked up from germline, CDR1 is SNHLY and CDR2 is FYNNEI. V was cut by 4 bases and J by 5 bases, with 8 bases left in between. The CDR3 covers 12 residues. For this clone: Antigen unknown.

Assay used: immunoSEQ multiplex PCR; TCRdb lists only in-frame clones, some missing. The sample has roughly 64,000 clones, approximately 88% seen once. The origin of this receptor is an adult with an advanced solid tumor such as melanoma, head and neck, liver or kidney cancer. The chain joins TRBV2 to TRBJ1-1; D is perhaps TRBD1 (6 bases). The sample here was CD4+ or CD8+ T cells sorted from blood, taken in a trial of the OX40 agonist ivuxolimab. The CDR3 loop is CASSARGTEAFF. CDR3 DNA sequence: TGTGCCAGCAGTGCGAGGGGGACTGAAGCTTTCTTT.